Each of the 29 T cell receptor beta chains below was sequenced from the same sample in a study of OX40 agonist ivuxolimab in advanced cancers. The repertoire was sequenced with immunoSEQ multiplex PCR; TCRdb's copy has only in-frame clones and lacks some. Of about 69,000 clones in the sample, around 87% were seen once. This specimen consisted of CD4+ or CD8+ T cells sorted from blood, obtained in a trial of the OX40 agonist ivuxolimab. The receptors come from an adult with an advanced solid tumor such as melanoma, head and neck, liver or kidney cancer.

J is TRBJ2-5 and V is TRBV4-2; 7 bases agree with TRBD1. The CDR3 has 15 residues. The trim removed 0 bases at V and 5 bases at J, leaving 6 bases unmatched. The germline gives CDR1 LGHNA, CDR2 YNFKEQ. The CDR3 region is CASSQDQQGVETQYF. The CDR3, as DNA: TGTGCCAGCAGCCAAGATCAGCAGGGGGTGGAGACCCAGTACTTC.

The rearrangement joins TRBV28 to TRBJ2-1; 8 bases are a match to TRBD2. Germline V gives CDR1 MDHEN, CDR2 SYDVKM. J gave up 0 bases and V 5 bases, and 6 bases lay outside the gene matches. The CDR3 loop spans 16 amino acids. The CDR3 nucleotides are TGTGCCAGCAGTACACGGACTAGCTCCTCCTACAATGAGCAGTTCTTC. Translation gives CASSTRTSSSYNEQFF.

The gene calls are TRBV2 and TRBJ1-2; 12 nucleotides agree with TRBD1. The CDR3 is 17 amino acids. Germline V lookup: CDR1 SNHLY, CDR2 FYNNEI. Losses at the gene ends were 5 bases for V and 6 bases for J; bases not matched to a gene: 13. CDR3 region: CASSQLSGTGGADGYTF. The DNA of the CDR3 is TGTGCCAGCAGTCAACTTTCCGGGACAGGGGGCGCGGATGGCTACACCTTC.

The rearrangement links TRBV7-3 to TRBJ2-1, with D perhaps matching TRBD2 (6 bases). This CDR3 region has 17 residues. The V gene lost 4 bases and the J gene lost 10 bases, with 26 bases spanning the gap. Germline V lookup: CDR1 SGHTA, CDR2 FQGTGA. The DNA of the CDR3 is TGTGCCAGCAGCTCCTCCATCACCGGGACTGGGGCTCCGGAGCAGTTCTTC. Its protein product is CASSSSITGTGAPEQFF.

This rearrangement joins TRBV5-1 to TRBJ2-1; no firm D call. Germline V CDR1 and CDR2: SGHRS, YFSETQ. CDR3 length equals 14 residues. The V end was cut by 2 bases, the J end by 5 bases, with 11 bases between. This chain's CDR3 is CASSLAQLNNEQFF. The CDR3 nucleotides are TGCGCCAGCAGCTTAGCACAGTTGAACAATGAGCAGTTCTTC.

This clone was found once. Here the CDR3 DNA reads TGTGCCAGCAGCTTAGGGGGCCTCACCGATACGCAGTATTTT. This codes for CASSLGGLTDTQYF. V is TRBV7-3 and J is TRBJ2-3, with D possibly matching TRBD1 (6 bases). The V and J ends lost 2 bases and 6 bases respectively, with 12 bases between them. Germline V gene lookup returns CDR1 SGHTA and CDR2 FQGTGA. The CDR3 sequence is 14 residues long.

The CDR3 is CASSFGRGIHTEAFF. In nucleotides, the CDR3 is TGTGCCAGCAGCTTCGGACGGGGTATCCACACTGAAGCTTTCTTT. J is TRBJ1-1 and V is TRBV7-3; D unclear. Germline V lookup: CDR1 SGHTA, CDR2 FQGTGA. This CDR3 region has 15 residues. V was trimmed by 3 bases and J by 3 bases, leaving 14 bases between them.

The V gene is TRBV19, the J gene TRBJ2-2; no reliable D call. The CDR3 consists of 15 residues. Germline V gene data show CDR1 as LNHDA and CDR2 as SQIVND (reference sequence). V was pared by 6 bases and J by 0 bases, with 11 bases between. The CDR3 DNA reads TGTGCCAGTAGGGGCGGAGCCGCGAACACCGGGGAGCTGTTTTTT. Protein: CASRGGAANTGELFF.

This sequence joins TRBV1 and TRBJ2-2. TRBV1 is a recognized pseudogene. The CDR3 runs 14 residues. This CDR3 is CTSSPPPNTGELFF. The CDR3 coding sequence is TGCACCAGCAGCCCCCCGCCGAACACCGGGGAGCTGTTTTTT.

The sample holds one count of this clone. The chain combines TRBV10-1 with TRBJ2-7, with a weak D call TRBD2 (5 bases). The V end lost 2 bases, the J end lost 2 bases, and 16 bases lay between the germline ends. Germline loops: CDR1 WNHNN, CDR2 SYGVQD (reference sequence). The CDR3 is 16 residues long. The CDR3 region has the DNA TGCGCCAGCAGTGAGAGCCCCGGGGATGGAACCTACGAGCAGTACTTC. Its translation is CASSESPGDGTYEQYF.

V usage is TRBV6-5 and J usage is TRBJ2-7, with D possibly being TRBD1 (6 bases). V lost 0 bases, J lost 6 bases, and 9 bases lay in between. This CDR3 region has 13 residues. CDR1 and CDR2 from the germline V gene are MNHEY and SVGAGI. The CDR3 sequence is CASSYSTGLEQYF. The DNA for the CDR3 is TGTGCCAGCAGTTACTCGACAGGTCTCGAGCAGTACTTC.

The rearrangement links TRBV5-1 to TRBJ2-7, with 7 bases matching TRBD1. CDR1 SGHRS and CDR2 YFSETQ come from the germline V gene. The length of the CDR3 is 15 residues. The V and J ends lost 5 bases and 4 bases, in that order; junction bases with no gene match: 12. The CDR3 loop is CASRLSGTVYYEQYF. The CDR3 bases are TGCGCCAGCAGACTATCCGGGACAGTTTATTACGAGCAGTACTTC.

This clone appeared once. The chain carries TRBV6-6 and TRBJ2-2, with unresolved D. Germline CDR1 and CDR2: MNHNY and SVGAGI (reference sequence). The CDR3 contains 14 residues. V was pared by 3 bases and J by 4 bases, with 9 bases between. CDR3 nucleotides: TGTGCCAGCAGTTATGTACTGATCACCGGGGAGCTGTTTTTT. It is translated as CASSYVLITGELFF.

This chain uses TRBV21-1 with TRBJ2-7. TRBV21-1 is an annotated pseudogene. The CDR3 is 11 amino acids. In DNA, the CDR3 is TGTGCCAGCAGCAAAGACCACGAGCAGTACTTC. It encodes CASSKDHEQYF.

V gene TRBV28 combines with J gene TRBJ2-5; the D gene is possibly TRBD2 (6 bases). Germline V gene data show CDR1 as MDHEN and CDR2 as SYDVKM. Trimming cost V 7 bases and J 2 bases, with 11 bases left between them. The CDR3 has 13 amino acids. The CDR3 loop reads CASINGGQETQYF. Here the CDR3 DNA reads TGTGCCAGCATCAACGGGGGACAAGAGACCCAGTACTTC.

The chain recombines TRBV4-2 with TRBJ2-3, with D perhaps TRBD1 or TRBD2 (5 bases each). V lost 0 bases and J lost 8, with 15 bases in between. The germline V gene has CDR1 LGHNA and CDR2 YNFKEQ. CDR3 length: 15 residues. CDR3 sequence reads: CASSQEEGRGGTQYF. For the CDR3, the DNA is TGTGCCAGCAGCCAAGAAGAGGGCCGGGGCGGTACGCAGTATTTT.

The chain has TRBV18 and TRBJ1-5; D gene uncertain. Germline lookup yields CDR1 KGHSH and CDR2 LQKENI. The CDR3 is 13 amino acids. V was clipped by 3 bases and J by 4 bases, with 7 bases between them. DNA of the CDR3: TGTGCCAGCTCACCCCTGAAGAATCAGCCCCAGCATTTT. This codes for CASSPLKNQPQHF.

V and J are TRBV4-2 and TRBJ2-2; 7 positions match TRBD2. The CDR3 runs 17 residues. CDR1 and CDR2 from the germline V gene are LGHNA and YNFKEQ. With V trimmed by 1 base and J by 2 bases, 7 bases remained unmatched. The CDR3 is CASSQVGGRFNTGELFF. CDR3 nucleotide sequence: TGTGCCAGCAGCCAAGTGGGAGGGAGGTTCAACACCGGGGAGCTGTTTTTT.

The CDR3 DNA reads TGTGCCAGTAGGTCAGGACAGGGTTCCTACGAGCAGTACTTC. Protein: CASRSGQGSYEQYF. The chain has TRBV19 and TRBJ2-7, with 8 nucleotides matching TRBD1. Germline-derived CDR1 and CDR2 are LNHDA and SQIVND (reference sequence). Trimming cost V 6 bases and J 1 base; bases outside gene matches: 5. This CDR3 has 14 residues. Full variable domain (outside the CDR3, taken from reference TRBV19 and TRBJ2-7): DGGITQSPKYLFRKEGQNVTLSCEQNLNHDAMYWYRQDPGQGLRLIYYSQIVNDFQKGDIAEGYSVSREKKESFPLTVTSAQKNPTAFYLCASRSGQGSYEQYFGPGTRLTVT.

The chain employs TRBV30 and TRBJ1-1; TRBD1 aligns across 7 bases. The germline CDR1 and CDR2 sequences are GTSNPN and SVGIG (reference sequence). With 3 bases clipped from V and 3 bases from J, the junction kept 4 bases outside the gene matches. The CDR3 has 13 residues. The CDR3 reads CAWRDRVDTEAFF. CDR3 in DNA: TGTGCCTGGAGAGACAGGGTTGACACTGAAGCTTTCTTT. The whole variable domain, filled in from reference TRBV30 and TRBJ1-1, reads SQTIHQWPATLVQPVGSPLSLECTVEGTSNPNLYWYRQAAGRGLQLLFYSVGIGQISSEVPQNLSASRPQDRQFILSSKKLLLSDSGFYLCAWRDRVDTEAFFGQGTRLTVV.

V usage is TRBV29-1 and J usage is TRBJ2-5; possibly TRBD2 for D (5 bases). V lost 2 bases to trimming and J lost 0 bases, with 25 bases between them. From germline, CDR1 is SQVTM and CDR2 ANQGSEA. This CDR3 has 19 amino acids. The CDR3 spells CSVERLEVTGGSYQETQYF. The CDR3 DNA is TGCAGCGTTGAAAGGCTCGAAGTGACTGGCGGGTCGTACCAAGAGACCCAGTACTTC.

The gene calls are TRBV28 and TRBJ1-2; possibly TRBD1 for D (5 bases). Trimming cost V 3 bases and J 3 bases, with 8 bases left between them. The CDR3 consists of 13 residues. The germline V gene encodes CDR1 MDHEN and CDR2 SYDVKM. CDR3 nucleotides: TGTGCCAGCAGTTTCCCAGGGCACTATGGCTACACCTTC. Translated: CASSFPGHYGYTF.

This chain connects TRBV7-2 to TRBJ2-1, with 7 bases fitting TRBD1. The CDR3 loop spans 15 amino acids. V gave up 5 bases and J gave up 6 bases; unmatched junction bases: 10. CDR1 and CDR2 (germline): SGHTA, FQGNSA. This chain's CDR3 is CASSPAENRGNEQFF. The DNA for the CDR3 is TGTGCCAGCAGCCCCGCAGAGAACAGGGGCAATGAGCAGTTCTTC.

This chain uses TRBV10-3 with TRBJ2-7; possibly TRBD1 or TRBD2 for D (6 bases each). Germline values: CDR1 ENHRY, CDR2 SYGVKD. V was clipped by 6 bases and J by 1 base, with 16 bases between them. This CDR3 has 15 amino acids. CDR3 region: CAIRGWGASSYEQYF. Written as DNA, the CDR3 is TGTGCCATCAGGGGATGGGGGGCCTCGTCCTACGAGCAGTACTTC.

CDR3 DNA sequence: TGTGCCAGCAGCTCCCGGGAGTTACAGGGCTACACCTTC. Its protein is CASSSRELQGYTF. The rearrangement joins TRBV7-2 to TRBJ1-2, with D hard to call. Per germline, CDR1 SGHTA and CDR2 FQGNSA. The V end lost 4 bases, the J end lost 8 bases, and 14 bases lay between the germline ends. The CDR3 loop spans 13 amino acids. Full variable domain (outside the CDR3, taken from reference TRBV7-2 and TRBJ1-2): GAGVSQSPSNKVTEKGKDVELRCDPISGHTALYWYRQSLGQGLEFLIYFQGNSAPDKSGLPSDRFSAERTGGSVSTLTIQRTQQEDSAVYLCASSSRELQGYTFGSGTRLTVV.

The chain couples TRBV4-1 to TRBJ2-3, with TRBD1 matching over 8 bases. V trimming: 6 bases; J trimming: 0 bases; junction bases outside the gene matches: 5. Germline CDR1 MGHRA, CDR2 YSYEKL. The CDR3 is 15 amino acids. CDR3 sequence: CASSLQGVSTDTQYF. CDR3 sequence (DNA): TGCGCCAGCAGTCTACAGGGGGTCAGCACAGATACGCAGTATTTT.

The chain carries TRBV30 and TRBJ2-7; TRBD1 agrees at 8 bases. V shed 4 bases, J shed 1 base, and the junction held 12 bases outside the gene matches. The germline CDR1 and CDR2 sequences are GTSNPN and SVGIG (reference sequence). CDR3 length: 16 residues. The CDR3 region is CAWILFRDRLSYEQYF. Here the CDR3 DNA reads TGTGCCTGGATCCTTTTCCGGGACAGGCTTTCCTACGAGCAGTACTTC.

CDR3 region: CASSPLRGEQFF. CDR3 bases: TGTGCCAGCTCACCCCTGAGGGGTGAGCAGTTCTTC. V is TRBV18 and J is TRBJ2-1; D is perhaps TRBD1 or TRBD2 (5 bases each). Per germline, CDR1 KGHSH and CDR2 LQKENI. V lost 3 bases to trimming and J lost 9 bases, with 9 bases between them. The CDR3 has 12 residues.

The V call is TRBV6-6, the J call TRBJ1-2; D not resolved. The CDR3 extends over 16 amino acids. Germline CDR1 reads MNHNY; CDR2 reads SVGAGI (reference sequence). The ends were cut back, 6 bases at V and 1 base at J, with 18 bases in the middle. CDR3 DNA: TGTGCCAGCAGCCAAGGTTGGAAGGACGTTAACTATGGCTACACCTTC. Its translation is CASSQGWKDVNYGYTF.